This T cell receptor beta chain was retrieved from a study of radiotherapy plus CTLA-4 blockade in lung cancer. Overall study: Objective responses occurred in 18% of patients; 25% to 35% had disease control.

Per germline, CDR1 SSHAT and CDR2 FNYEAQ (reference sequence). CDR3 size: 17 residues. Trimming removed 5 bases from V and 1 base from J; junction bases left unmatched: 11. TCRdb's table, derived via immunoSEQ multiplex PCR, lists solely in-frame clones and lacks some. Here the sample spans over 12,000 clones, more than 70% being singletons. Findings of the study overall: In blood, after radiotherapy plus ipilimumab, tumor-derived TCR clones expanded. Early shifts in blood T cell clones, with interferon-beta, reportedly predicted response best.

Patients in the study, people with chemo-refractory metastatic non-small-cell lung cancer, received focal radiation plus ipilimumab CTLA-4 blockade. Of note for this clone: The antigen is unknown.

The sequence was obtained from a human donor with non-small cell lung cancer that progressed on radiotherapy plus ipilimumab. Some clones in this sample may be carry-over from other donors' samples. The chain joins TRBV7-7 to TRBJ2-3; 8 nucleotides agree with TRBD2. Sequencing used peripheral blood, obtained from a patient treated with radiotherapy plus ipilimumab. The CDR3 coding sequence is TGTGCCAGCAGCCGAGGAAGGGGTAGCGGGGGCACAGATACGCAGTATTTT. Translated: CASSRGRGSGGTDTQYF.